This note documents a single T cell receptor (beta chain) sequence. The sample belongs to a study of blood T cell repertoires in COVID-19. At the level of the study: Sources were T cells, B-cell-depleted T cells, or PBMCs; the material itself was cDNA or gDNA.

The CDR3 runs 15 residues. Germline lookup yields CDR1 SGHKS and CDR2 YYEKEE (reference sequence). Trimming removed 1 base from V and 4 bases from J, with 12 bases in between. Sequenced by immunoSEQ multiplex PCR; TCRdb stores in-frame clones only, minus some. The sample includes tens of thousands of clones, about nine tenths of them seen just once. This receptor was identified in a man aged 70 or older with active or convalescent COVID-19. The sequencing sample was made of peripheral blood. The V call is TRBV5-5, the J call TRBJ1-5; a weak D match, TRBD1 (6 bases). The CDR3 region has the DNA TGTGCCAGCAGCTTGCTGACAGGTGGGAATCAGCCCCAGCATTTT. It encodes CASSLLTGGNQPQHF. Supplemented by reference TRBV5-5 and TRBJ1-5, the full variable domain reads DAGVTQSPTHLIKTRGQQVTLRCSPISGHKSVSWYQQVLGQGPQFIFQYYEKEERGRGNFPDRFSARQFPNYSSELNVNALLLGDSALYLCASSLLTGGNQPQHFGDGTRLSIL.